The table lists the clone carrying this T cell receptor beta chain with a few counts. The antigen remains unidentified. This record belongs to a study of vaccination effects on CD4 cells after COVID-19. Overall study context: After the second dose, samples were taken at median day 72.

After expansion with viral peptide pools in the ViraFEST assay, antigen-specific CD4+ T cells were sequenced. Culture proceeded for under twelve days, and CD4+ T cells were then isolated. The participants, recipients of two vaccine doses, got either BNT162b2 or mRNA-1273. Generated by immunoSEQ multiplex PCR, the TCRdb table keeps only in-frame clones and is missing some. The table records tens of thousands of clones, 75% to 80% of them present only once. This CDR3 has 18 amino acids. The germline V gene has CDR1 LGHDT and CDR2 YNNKEL (reference sequence). Trimming shortened V by 0 bases and J by 8 bases, and 25 bases separated the two germline ends.

The source was CD4+ T cells from PBMCs cultured with SARS-CoV-2 spike peptides, collected after COVID-19 vaccination. The rearrangement uses TRBV3-1 (or the pseudogene TRBV3-2) and TRBJ1-2, with a possible D match to TRBD1 (5 bases). The sequence derives from a human donor who received a COVID-19 vaccine. Some clones in this sample may be carry-over from other donors' samples. The CDR3 here is CASSQDVWSRDGTRGYTF. DNA of the CDR3: TGTGCCAGCAGCCAAGATGTGTGGTCCAGGGACGGGACTAGGGGCTACACCTTC.